The 28 T cell receptor beta chains in this list originate from one sample, sequenced in a study of cytomegalovirus exposure and HLA in healthy donors listed by TCRdb under 2017. The library was prepared using the immunoSEQ multiplex PCR assay. For the multiplex PCR, a mixture combining 60 forward primers for TCR Vbeta segments and 13 reverse primers for TCR Jbeta segments was used. What TCRdb holds here is the immuneACCESS table cut down to in-frame rearrangements. Part of the clones is not present; checked against another copy, under half of the missing clones reflect an unresolved V gene, and the others are unexplained. The sample includes approximately 150,000 clones, with approximately 82% observed a single time. The ten largest make up roughly 3.2% of the sample. Sequenced material: PBMCs. The receptors originated from a man aged 18 to 35 in good health and CMV-seropositive.

This clone appeared once. The rearrangement links TRBV5-1 to TRBJ2-7; D remains ambiguous. There are 15 residues in the CDR3. Germline lookup yields CDR1 SGHRS and CDR2 YFSETQ. The V end was cut by 3 bases, the J end by 0 bases, with 13 bases between. CDR3 sequence reads: CASSSLGKSSYEQYF. The CDR3 DNA follows: TGCGCCAGCAGCTCCCTGGGCAAGAGCTCCTACGAGCAGTACTTC.

The chain is built from TRBV29-1 and TRBJ1-3, with a possible D match to TRBD1 (5 bases). V lost 1 base, J lost 10 bases, and 14 bases lay in between. The CDR3 sequence is 13 residues long. Germline assignment: CDR1 SQVTM and CDR2 ANQGSEA. CDR3 loop: CSVEVSSGNTIYF. The CDR3 DNA is TGCAGCGTTGAAGTGTCGTCAGGGAATACCATATATTTT.

The chain recombines TRBV5-6 with TRBJ1-1; 9 bases map to TRBD1. Germline CDR1 and CDR2: SGHDT and YYEEEE. This CDR3 region has 15 residues. V dropped 4 bases and J dropped 0; count of bases not matched to a gene: 4. CDR3 region: CASSRRTGVNTEAFF. The DNA for the CDR3 is TGTGCCAGCAGCAGGCGGACAGGGGTGAACACTGAAGCTTTCTTT.

The sample holds a few counts of this clone. The V call is TRBV28, the J call TRBJ1-5; D gene unclear. V was trimmed by 3 bases and J by 3 bases, leaving 15 bases between them. The CDR3 sequence is 16 residues long. Per the germline V gene, CDR1 is MDHEN and CDR2 is SYDVKM. CDR3 protein: CASSFRSLGPNQPQHF. The CDR3 DNA reads TGTGCCAGCAGTTTCAGATCTCTTGGCCCCAATCAGCCCCAGCATTTT.

The V call is TRBV19, the J call TRBJ2-7; TRBD1 matches at 8 bases. V was clipped by 5 bases and J by 4 bases; unmatched bases: 13. This CDR3 is built from 16 residues. Germline lookup yields CDR1 LNHDA and CDR2 SQIVND (reference sequence). CDR3 protein: CASSYSTGAFSYEQYF. DNA for the CDR3: TGTGCCAGTAGTTATTCGACAGGGGCTTTTAGTTACGAGCAGTACTTC.

This chain connects TRBV4-1 to TRBJ2-1; the match to TRBD2 covers 12 bases. In germline, CDR1 is MGHRA, CDR2 YSYEKL. V lost 4 bases and J lost 0; bases outside the gene matches: 4. The CDR3 runs 17 residues. CDR3 nucleotides: TGCGCCAGCAGCCCTCGGACTAGCGGGATCTCCTACAATGAGCAGTTCTTC. Protein: CASSPRTSGISYNEQFF.

The rearrangement joins TRBV7-9 to TRBJ1-4; 8 bases fit TRBD1. CDR1 SEHNR and CDR2 FQNEAQ come from the germline V gene (reference sequence). Trimming took 5 bases from V and 2 from J; bases not matched to a gene: 10. The CDR3 runs 17 residues. The CDR3: CASSAAGTGTTNEKLFF. As DNA, the CDR3 is TGTGCCAGCAGCGCGGCCGGGACAGGCACGACTAATGAAAAACTGTTTTTT.

The chain links TRBV7-3 to TRBJ2-2, with TRBD2 matching over 7 bases. Trimming cost V 5 bases and J 0 bases; bases outside gene matches: 9. The CDR3 covers 17 residues. From germline, CDR1 is SGHTA and CDR2 FQGTGA. CDR3 region: CASSLQPAGSNTGELFF. CDR3 in DNA: TGTGCCAGCAGCCTACAGCCAGCGGGGTCGAACACCGGGGAGCTGTTTTTT.

The chain has TRBV5-1 and TRBJ1-1, with 10 bases that match TRBD1. CDR3 length: 15 residues. J gave up 5 bases and V 5 bases, and 9 bases lay outside the gene matches. Germline CDR1 is SGHRS and CDR2 is YFSETQ. The CDR3 region has the DNA TGCGCCAGCAGGCACGGGGACAGGGGATGGACTGAAGCTTTCTTT. This encodes CASRHGDRGWTEAFF.

This rearrangement joins TRBV11-2 to TRBJ1-1; D is unclear. CDR1 SGHAT and CDR2 FQNNGV come from the germline V gene. This CDR3 has 13 residues. Trimming removed 5 bases at V and 7 bases at J, with 14 bases between. The CDR3 nucleotides read TGTGCCAGCAGCCCCCACCTCAGATTTGAAGCTTTCTTT. Translation gives CASSPHLRFEAFF.

The rearrangement uses TRBV12-5 and TRBJ1-1, with 8 bases identical to TRBD1. The CDR3 runs to 14 residues. V dropped 1 base and J dropped 4; count of bases not matched to a gene: 2. Per the germline V gene, CDR1 is LGHNT and CDR2 is FRNRAP. CDR3 bases: TGTGCTAGTGGTTTGGGACAGGGGAGCACTGAAGCTTTCTTT. Translation: CASGLGQGSTEAFF.

CDR3 coding DNA: TGTGCCAGCAGCTTGTCGGGAACTAGCACAGATACGCAGTATTTT. Encoded protein: CASSLSGTSTDTQYF. The rearrangement joins TRBV5-4 to TRBJ2-3; D is possibly TRBD2 (5 bases). Germline CDR1 SGHNT, CDR2 YYREEE (reference sequence). The CDR3 runs 15 residues. V was trimmed by 1 base and J by 0 bases, leaving 9 bases between them.

CDR3 in amino acids: CASLVGTGVSLGYTF. CDR3 DNA sequence: TGTGCCAGCCTTGTAGGGACAGGGGTTTCCCTTGGCTACACCTTC. The chain joins TRBV6-6 to TRBJ1-2; TRBD1 agrees at 10 bases. V lost 8 bases and J lost 7; bases outside the gene matches: 13. The CDR3 is made up of 15 amino acids. The germline V gene encodes CDR1 MNHNY and CDR2 SVGAGI (reference sequence).

This clone appeared a few times. J is TRBJ2-3 and V is TRBV19; a possible D gene is TRBD2 (5 bases). V gave up 6 bases and J gave up 0 bases, with 13 bases separating them. The germline V gene has CDR1 LNHDA and CDR2 SQIVND (reference sequence). The CDR3 loop spans 15 amino acids. In DNA, the CDR3 is TGTGCCAGTAGGGTCACCGGGGAGAGCACAGATACGCAGTATTTT. This encodes CASRVTGESTDTQYF.

The genes are TRBV7-9 and TRBJ1-3; a possible D gene is TRBD1 (6 bases). V was pared by 6 bases and J by 3 bases, with 9 bases between. CDR1 is SEHNR, CDR2 FQNEAQ, per germline (reference sequence). The CDR3 length is 13 residues. CDR3 residues: CASSWGRGNTIYF. The CDR3 nucleotides read TGTGCCAGCAGTTGGGGGCGTGGAAACACCATATATTTT.

The V call is TRBV5-1, the J call TRBJ1-4; 12 nucleotides line up with TRBD1. The CDR3 spans 17 residues. Germline lookup yields CDR1 SGHRS and CDR2 YFSETQ. J lost 1 base, V lost 5 bases, and 6 bases had no gene match. CDR3 DNA sequence: TGCGCCAGCAGAAAGGGACAGGGGGCTGGAACTAATGAAAAACTGTTTTTT. It is translated as CASRKGQGAGTNEKLFF.

The V call is TRBV7-9, the J call TRBJ1-5; D is uncertain. CDR3 length: 14 residues. The V and J ends lost 4 bases and 3 bases respectively, with 10 bases between them. Germline assignment: CDR1 SEHNR and CDR2 FQNEAQ (reference sequence). The CDR3 coding sequence is TGTGCCAGCAGCTATGGGCTGGACAATCAGCCCCAGCATTTT. Translated, it gives CASSYGLDNQPQHF.

The chain combines TRBV5-1 with TRBJ1-4, with TRBD1 identical over 11 bases. Trimming cost V 4 bases and J 2 bases; bases outside gene matches: 7. The CDR3 runs 17 residues. Looked up from germline, CDR1 is SGHRS and CDR2 is YFSETQ. CDR3 DNA sequence: TGCGCCAGCAGCCGGACAGGGGGCGGGATGACTAATGAAAAACTGTTTTTT. This translates into CASSRTGGGMTNEKLFF.

V usage is TRBV28 and J usage is TRBJ1-5; D not resolved. The germline V gene has CDR1 MDHEN and CDR2 SYDVKM. Trimming cost V 8 bases and J 2 bases, with 4 bases left between them. The CDR3 is made up of 11 amino acids. CDR3 in amino acids: CASGGNQPQHF. CDR3 sequence (DNA): TGTGCCAGCGGAGGCAATCAGCCCCAGCATTTT.

This clone showed up just a few times. J is TRBJ1-3 and V is TRBV7-8; D is undetermined. This CDR3 is 15 amino acids long. V was shortened by 1 base and J by 0 bases, with 7 bases between the two germline ends. Germline values: CDR1 SGHVS, CDR2 FQNEAQ. The CDR3 DNA sequence: TGTGCCAGCAGCTTAGGGGCCCGCTCTGGAAACACCATATATTTT. Its translation is CASSLGARSGNTIYF.

The J gene is TRBJ2-3, the V gene TRBV14, with D perhaps TRBD1 (6 bases). This CDR3 has 15 residues. Trimming took 4 bases from V and 7 from J, leaving 18 bases between them. In germline, CDR1 is SGHDN, CDR2 FVKESK. CDR3 nucleotide sequence: TGTGCCAGCAGCCCTCCGCAACAGGGTGAGAATACGCAGTATTTT. Its protein product is CASSPPQQGENTQYF.

This chain links TRBV5-1 with TRBJ2-7, with 10 bases matching TRBD2. This CDR3 comprises 15 residues. J lost 4 bases, V lost 0 bases, and 4 bases had no gene match. Per the germline V gene, CDR1 is SGHRS and CDR2 is YFSETQ. As DNA, the CDR3 is TGCGCCAGCAGCTTGGTGTCTAGCGGGGGATACGAGCAGTACTTC. This gives the protein CASSLVSSGGYEQYF.

The chain joins TRBV6-1 to TRBJ1-1, with D hard to call. Germline V gene sequence: CDR1 MNHNS, CDR2 SASEGT. This CDR3 contains 15 residues. Trimming cost V 3 bases and J 0 bases, with 11 bases left between them. CDR3 nucleotides: TGTGCCAGCAGTGAGGCAGGAACCATGAACACTGAAGCTTTCTTT. This translates into CASSEAGTMNTEAFF.

This chain joins TRBV5-1 and TRBJ2-7, with D tentatively TRBD2 (6 bases). The CDR3 runs 13 residues. V lost 2 bases to trimming and J lost 3 bases, with 9 bases between them. The V gene's germline CDR1 is SGHRS and CDR2 YFSETQ. The CDR3 loop reads CASSLGGVYEQYF. As DNA, the CDR3 is TGCGCCAGCAGCTTAGGCGGGGTCTACGAGCAGTACTTC.

This sequence joins TRBV28 and TRBJ2-3; TRBD1 is a possible D gene (5 bases). The V end lost 6 bases, the J end lost 6 bases, and 22 bases lay between the germline ends. Germline CDR1 and CDR2: MDHEN and SYDVKM. CDR3 length equals 16 residues. DNA of the CDR3: TGTGCCAGCAGCCCCCGGACAAGGGGATTCGGGGATACGCAGTATTTT. This translates into CASSPRTRGFGDTQYF.

J is TRBJ2-3 and V is TRBV7-9; tentatively, D is TRBD2 (5 bases). CDR1 is SEHNR, CDR2 FQNEAQ, per germline (reference sequence). This CDR3 is 14 amino acids long. V lost 3 bases and J lost 0, with 7 bases in between. CDR3 nucleotide sequence: TGTGCCAGCAGCTTTTGGAGGAGCACAGATACGCAGTATTTT. Translation: CASSFWRSTDTQYF.

The chain carries TRBV10-3 and TRBJ1-4; no reliable D call. V was trimmed by 3 bases and J by 0 bases, leaving 8 bases between them. In germline, CDR1 is ENHRY, CDR2 SYGVKD. The CDR3 covers 15 residues. The CDR3 nucleotides are TGTGCCATCAGTGACTACGGGTCAACTAATGAAAAACTGTTTTTT. This gives the protein CAISDYGSTNEKLFF.

This chain connects TRBV2 to TRBJ1-1; 7 bases line up with TRBD1. The CDR3 has 14 residues. Per the germline V gene, CDR1 is SNHLY and CDR2 is FYNNEI. The J segment lost 4 bases and the V segment lost 6 bases, leaving 8 bases of the junction unmatched. The CDR3 nucleotides read TGTGCCAGCAGGGGGGGACAGATCGGCACTGAAGCTTTCTTT. Protein product: CASRGGQIGTEAFF.